A selection of T cell receptor beta chains follows, all from one sample in a study of beta chain features in type 1 diabetes. Repertoires were generated with immunoSEQ multiplex PCR, while TCRdb's copy carries only in-frame clones and drops some. Seen here are more than 350,000 clones, roughly 10% observed once, and the top ten hold approximately 0.05%. Sequencing was performed on naive CD4+ T cells from blood. The receptors come from a woman aged 18-29 years in good health. The CDR3 runs from the conserved cysteine through the conserved F or W. D genes are given only for firm matches. The size field is filled for only some rows; it gives once, few, many or a size class.

V,size,D,J,DNA,CDR3
TRBV5-1,.,.,TRBJ2-2,TGCGCCAGCAGCTTGGTGGCAGCCGGGGAGCTGTTTTTT,CASSLVAAGELFF
TRBV7-6,.,TRBD2,TRBJ2-5,TGTGCCAGCAGCTTAGAGACTAGCGGGGGGCACTACCAAGAGACCCAGTACTTC,CASSLETSGGHYQETQYF
TRBV15,.,.,TRBJ2-3,TGTGCCACCAGCAGAGGTTCGGGAAGCACAGATACGCAGTATTTT,CATSRGSGSTDTQYF
TRBV11-2,few,.,TRBJ2-1,TGTGCCAGCAGGTACCCGGGGAGAGGGGTTGAGCAGTTCTTC,CASRYPGRGVEQFF
TRBV30,.,.,TRBJ1-5,TGTGCCTGGAGTGGCACGGCGGGGGGACAGCCCCAGCATTTT,CAWSGTAGGQPQHF
TRBV5-1,.,.,TRBJ2-3,TGCGCCAGCAGCTTGGAGACCAACACAGATACGCAGTATTTT,CASSLETNTDTQYF
TRBV5-1,few,.,TRBJ2-2,TGCGCCAGCAGCTTCGGTCGGACTGCGAACACCGGGGAGCTGTTTTTT,CASSFGRTANTGELFF
TRBV27,few,.,TRBJ1-1,TGTGCCAGCAGCCTCCGGGAACAGGGAAACACTGAAGCTTTCTTT,CASSLREQGNTEAFF
TRBV20-1,.,.,TRBJ1-1,TGCAGTGCTAGCGCCGGGGGTGAAGCTTTCTTT,CSASAGGEAFF
TRBV2,few,.,TRBJ2-1,TGTGCCAGCAACAGGGACAATGAGCAGTTCTTC,CASNRDNEQFF
TRBV7-8,few,TRBD2,TRBJ2-6,TGTGCCAGCAGCTTAAGACTAGCGGGAGCTGGGGCCAACGTCCTGACTTTC,CASSLRLAGAGANVLTF
TRBV28,few,.,TRBJ1-5,TGTGCCAGCAGCCAACAGCTGAATCAGCCCCAGCATTTT,CASSQQLNQPQHF
TRBV5-4,few,.,TRBJ1-4,TGTGCCAGCAGCTTGGGTCCCACGGAGGAAAAACTGTTTTTT,CASSLGPTEEKLFF
TRBV29-1,few,.,TRBJ1-1,TGCAGCGTTGAATTGCGGGGTGGTGAAGCTTTCTTT,CSVELRGGEAFF